This section outlines one T cell receptor (beta chain) sequence together with its context. Antigen: not known. V lost 8 bases and J 5 bases, leaving 26 bases between the germline ends. Germline values: CDR1 SGHTA, CDR2 FQGTGA. This CDR3 is 17 amino acids long. The PBMCs were sourced from fresh peripheral blood (approximately 9.6 ml). The data were taken from a study of T cells in Graves' hyperthyroidism and ophthalmopathy. Amplified regions were TCR beta CDR3 sequences from RNA transcripts. The HTBI set primed first-round TCR CDR3 RT-PCR. TCRdb passed the multiplex PCR reads through MiXCR, listing each CDR3 protein once. The table includes about 640,000 distinct CDR3 sequences, around 21% detected once. Regarding the study as a whole: The model identified upcoming ophthalmopathy a median approximately 6.5 months ahead of onset.

The rearrangement links TRBV7-3 to TRBJ2-3; a weak D match, TRBD2 (6 bases). The receptor comes from a man aged 25 to 45 with Graves' ophthalmopathy. The sequencing input was blood. As DNA, the CDR3 is TGTGCCAGCTCGACTAGGCCCCCCCGGATAGGGGAAGATACGCAGTATTTT. It is translated as CASSTRPPRIGEDTQYF.